A single sample gave rise to the 19 T cell receptor beta chains below, sequenced in a study of T cell responses to AZD1222 COVID-19 vaccine. Using immunoSEQ multiplex PCR, the repertoire was profiled, and TCRdb retains in-frame clones only, with some absent. The table lists 78,000 or so clones, around 80% of them singletons. The sequencing here drew on peripheral blood, taken 28 days after the second AZD1222 dose. The receptor source for this set is an adult who received the AZD1222 COVID-19 vaccine.

This rearrangement joins TRBV19 to TRBJ1-5, with 7 bases matching TRBD1. Trimming removed 1 base from V and 4 bases from J; junction bases left unmatched: 4. Germline loops: CDR1 LNHDA, CDR2 SQIVND (reference sequence). CDR3 length: 15 residues. As DNA, the CDR3 is TGTGCCAGTAGTATAGGACAGGGATTTAATCAGCCCCAGCATTTT. Protein: CASSIGQGFNQPQHF.

In regard to this clone: Its ends do not fully match the called genes, so a read error is possible. This chain connects TRBV18 to TRBJ1-2; TRBD1 is a possible D gene (6 bases). The CDR3 has 12 amino acids. CDR1 is KGHSH and CDR2 is LQKENI in the germline V gene. CDR3 amino acids: CASSPQGIGYTF. In DNA, the CDR3 is TGTGCCAGCTCTCCACAGGGTATCGGCTACACCTTC. Supplemented by reference TRBV18 and TRBJ1-2, the full variable domain reads NAGVMQNPRHLVRRRGQEARLRCSPMKGHSHVYWYRQLPEEGLKFMVYLQKENIIDESGMPKERFSAEFPKEGPSILRIQQVVRGDSAAYFCASSPQGIGYTFGSGTRLTVV.

The chain has TRBV5-5 and TRBJ2-5; TRBD2 matches at 9 bases. Trimming cost V 2 bases and J 5 bases; bases outside gene matches: 4. This CDR3 contains 14 residues. In germline, CDR1 is SGHKS, CDR2 YYEKEE (reference sequence). This CDR3 reads CASSFSGGGETQYF. CDR3 DNA: TGTGCCAGCAGCTTTAGCGGGGGCGGGGAGACCCAGTACTTC.

This clone was seen more than once but under ten times. Other DNA sequences in the same sample also yield this CDR3. The rearrangement links TRBV4-2 to TRBJ2-3; TRBD1 matches 9 bases. V trimming: 0 bases; J trimming: 7 bases; junction bases outside the gene matches: 5. The germline gives CDR1 LGHNA, CDR2 YNFKEQ. CDR3 length equals 15 residues. For the CDR3, the DNA is TGTGCCAGCAGCCAAGAGGGGACAGGGAAGTATACGCAGTATTTT. Translation gives CASSQEGTGKYTQYF.

This chain joins TRBV2 and TRBJ1-2; weak D call: TRBD1 (5 bases). Between the trimmed V and J ends, which lost 7 bases and 2 bases, there was a span of 14 bases. This CDR3 has 14 residues. The germline V gene encodes CDR1 SNHLY and CDR2 FYNNEI. The CDR3 coding sequence is TGTGCCAGCAATCGGCAGGGACTAAACTATGGCTACACCTTC. Translated, it gives CASNRQGLNYGYTF.

This clone was detected a few times. This chain joins TRBV7-8 and TRBJ2-7, with D maybe TRBD1 (6 bases). The V gene's germline CDR1 is SGHVS and CDR2 FQNEAQ. The CDR3 consists of 14 residues. Deletions cut 5 bases from V and 2 bases from J, with 13 bases between. CDR3 DNA sequence: TGTGCCAGCAGCACGCGGACAGAAACCTACGAGCAGTACTTC. It yields the protein CASSTRTETYEQYF.

Of note for this clone: Germline and junction disagree at one end, which may indicate a read error. The rearrangement joins TRBV29-1 to TRBJ2-1; either TRBD1 or TRBD2 may supply D (5 bases each). The CDR3 is 18 residues long. Germline CDR1 reads SQVTM; CDR2 reads ANQGSEA. The CDR3 is CSVEAAGLGTGSYNEQFF. The CDR3 DNA follows: TGCAGCGTCGAAGCGGCAGGGCTGGGGACCGGGTCCTACAATGAGCAGTTCTTC.

The rearrangement joins TRBV7-2 to TRBJ1-3, with 11 bases matching TRBD1. Germline trimming cut 5 bases from V and 3 bases from J; bases unmatched to any gene: 6. The CDR3 has 16 residues. Germline V CDR1 and CDR2: SGHTA, FQGNSA. CDR3 sequence (DNA): TGTGCCAGCAGCCTAGGGACAGGGGGTTATGGAAACACCATATATTTT. Protein sequence: CASSLGTGGYGNTIYF.

This rearrangement joins TRBV28 to TRBJ1-2; no clear D gene. Per germline, CDR1 MDHEN and CDR2 SYDVKM. The CDR3 runs 15 residues. Deletions cut 5 bases from V and 6 bases from J, with 19 bases between. The CDR3: CASSPPMDRTDGYTF. CDR3 nucleotides: TGTGCCAGCAGTCCCCCCATGGACCGTACAGATGGCTACACCTTC.

The count of this clone is one. This sequence joins TRBV6-1 and TRBJ2-1, with no clear D. Germline lookup yields CDR1 MNHNS and CDR2 SASEGT. Trimming stripped 0 bases from V and 0 bases from J, with 6 bases between. This CDR3 has 15 residues. CDR3 nucleotides: TGTGCCAGCAGTGAAGCTATGTCCTCCTACAATGAGCAGTTCTTC. Protein: CASSEAMSSYNEQFF.

The V call is TRBV24-1, the J call TRBJ2-2; 8 positions match TRBD1. The germline V gene encodes CDR1 KGHDR and CDR2 SFDVKD. With V trimmed by 3 bases and J by 3 bases, 8 bases remained unmatched. The CDR3 has 17 amino acids. DNA of the CDR3: TGTGCCACCAGTGATCCCCGACAGGGGATGGACACCGGGGAGCTGTTTTTT. The encoded protein is CATSDPRQGMDTGELFF.

The chain combines TRBV4-3 with TRBJ1-6; no firm D call. The V gene lost 1 base and the J gene lost 10 bases, with 14 bases spanning the gap. This CDR3 comprises 15 residues. CDR1 LGHNA and CDR2 YSLEER come from the germline V gene. The CDR3 coding sequence is TGCGCCAGCAGCCAAGTTGTGGTAAAGGGATCACCCCTCCACTTT. It specifies CASSQVVVKGSPLHF.

The rearrangement joins TRBV6-5 to TRBJ2-7; 8 nucleotides match TRBD2. Germline loops: CDR1 MNHEY, CDR2 SVGAGI. J was trimmed by 2 bases and V by 5 bases; bases with no gene match: 5. The CDR3 runs 14 residues. CDR3 DNA sequence: TGTGCCAGCAGTCGGACTAGCTTGACCTACGAGCAGTACTTC. Amino acids: CASSRTSLTYEQYF.

V gene TRBV5-1 combines with J gene TRBJ2-5; no definite D call. Between the trimmed V and J ends, which lost 4 bases and 5 bases, there was a span of 27 bases. The CDR3 has 18 residues. Germline V gene data show CDR1 as SGHRS and CDR2 as YFSETQ. The CDR3 region has the DNA TGCGCCAGCAGCCCGGGCAGGACCCTTGGCGGAAGGGTGGAGACCCAGTACTTC. The encoded protein is CASSPGRTLGGRVETQYF.

V and J are TRBV19 and TRBJ1-4; 9 nucleotides match TRBD1. This CDR3 region has 14 residues. V lost 8 bases and J lost 4; bases outside the gene matches: 5. In germline, CDR1 is LNHDA, CDR2 SQIVND (reference sequence). This chain's CDR3 is CASFDRGNNEKLFF. The CDR3 DNA reads TGTGCCAGTTTCGACAGGGGGAATAATGAAAAACTGTTTTTT.

The V gene is TRBV5-1, the J gene TRBJ2-1; tentatively, D is TRBD2 (6 bases). The CDR3 contains 13 residues. V gave up 7 bases and J gave up 6 bases, with 14 bases separating them. Looked up from germline, CDR1 is SGHRS and CDR2 is YFSETQ. The CDR3 loop reads CASASVEPNEQFF. The CDR3 DNA reads as TGCGCCAGCGCTAGCGTTGAGCCCAATGAGCAGTTCTTC.

This chain connects TRBV14 to TRBJ1-1; no firm D call. Germline loops: CDR1 SGHDN, CDR2 FVKESK. V was clipped by 1 base and J by 4 bases, with 19 bases between them. This CDR3 contains 17 residues. The CDR3 sequence is CASSQGNLAVYRTEAFF. In nucleotides, the CDR3 is TGTGCCAGCAGCCAAGGTAATCTGGCAGTCTACCGCACTGAAGCTTTCTTT. Full variable domain (outside the CDR3, taken from reference TRBV14 and TRBJ1-1): EAGVTQFPSHSVIEKGQTVTLRCDPISGHDNLYWYRRVMGKEIKFLLHFVKESKQDESGMPNNRFLAERTGGTYSTLKVQPAELEDSGVYFCASSQGNLAVYRTEAFFGQGTRLTVV.

The rearrangement links TRBV6-1 to TRBJ2-3, with D unclear. The length of the CDR3 is 13 residues. Deletions cut 3 bases from V and 5 bases from J, with 9 bases between. The germline V gene encodes CDR1 MNHNS and CDR2 SASEGT. In DNA, the CDR3 is TGTGCCAGCAGTGAGGGCCGTGGAGATACGCAGTATTTT. Its protein product is CASSEGRGDTQYF.

This chain connects TRBV27 to TRBJ2-5; D is undetermined. Deletions cut 6 bases from V and 1 base from J, with 18 bases between. The CDR3 length is 16 residues. Germline CDR1 is MNHEY and CDR2 is SMNVEV (reference sequence). CDR3 DNA: TGTGCCAGCAGCCCTGGGCCTTCCTGGCGCCAAGAGACCCAGTACTTC. Translated, it gives CASSPGPSWRQETQYF.